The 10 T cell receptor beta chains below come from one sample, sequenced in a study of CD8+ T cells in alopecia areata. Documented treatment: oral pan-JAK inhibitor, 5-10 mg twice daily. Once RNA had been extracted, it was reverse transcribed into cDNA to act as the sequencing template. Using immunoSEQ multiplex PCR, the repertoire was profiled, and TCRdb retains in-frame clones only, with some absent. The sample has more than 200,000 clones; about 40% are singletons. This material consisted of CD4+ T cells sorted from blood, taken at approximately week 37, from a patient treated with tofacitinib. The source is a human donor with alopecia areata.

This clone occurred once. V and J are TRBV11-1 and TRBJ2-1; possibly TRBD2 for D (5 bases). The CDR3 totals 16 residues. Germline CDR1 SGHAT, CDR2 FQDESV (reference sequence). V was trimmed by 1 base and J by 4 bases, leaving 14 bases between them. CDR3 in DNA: TGTGCCAGCAGCTTAGTGCTTGGAGGCCAATACAATGAGCAGTTCTTC. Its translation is CASSLVLGGQYNEQFF.

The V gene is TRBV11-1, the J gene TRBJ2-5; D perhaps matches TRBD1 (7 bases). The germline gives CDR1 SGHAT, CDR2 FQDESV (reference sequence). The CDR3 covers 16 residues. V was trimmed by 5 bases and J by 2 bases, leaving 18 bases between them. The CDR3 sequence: CASSHLAAGGQETQYF. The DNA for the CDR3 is TGTGCCAGCAGCCACCTGGCGGCAGGGGGGCAAGAGACCCAGTACTTC.

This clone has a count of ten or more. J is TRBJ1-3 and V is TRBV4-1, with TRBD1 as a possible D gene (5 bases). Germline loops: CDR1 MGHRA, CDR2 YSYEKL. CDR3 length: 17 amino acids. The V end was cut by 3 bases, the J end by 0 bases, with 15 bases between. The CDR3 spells CASSQNRDRSSGNTIYF. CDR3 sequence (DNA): TGCGCCAGCAGCCAGAACCGGGACCGAAGCTCTGGAAACACCATATATTTT.

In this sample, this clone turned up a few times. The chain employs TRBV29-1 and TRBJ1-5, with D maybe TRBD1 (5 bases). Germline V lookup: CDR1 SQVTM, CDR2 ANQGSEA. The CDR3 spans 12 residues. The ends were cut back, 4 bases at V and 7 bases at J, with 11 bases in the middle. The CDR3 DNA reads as TGCAGCGTTGCGGAAGGGGAACAGCCCCAGCATTTT. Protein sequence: CSVAEGEQPQHF.

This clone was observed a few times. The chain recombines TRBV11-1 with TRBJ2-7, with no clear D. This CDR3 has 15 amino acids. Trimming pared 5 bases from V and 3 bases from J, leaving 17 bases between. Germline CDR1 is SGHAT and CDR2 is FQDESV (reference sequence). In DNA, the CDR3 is TGTGCCAGCAGCCCACAAAAAGGGTCAGGCTACGAGCAGTACTTC. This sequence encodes CASSPQKGSGYEQYF.

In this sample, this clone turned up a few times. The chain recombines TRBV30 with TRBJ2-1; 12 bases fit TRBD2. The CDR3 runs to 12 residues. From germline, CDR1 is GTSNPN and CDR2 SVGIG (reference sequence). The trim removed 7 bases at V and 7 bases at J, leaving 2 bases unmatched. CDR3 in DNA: TGTGCCTTCGGACTAGCGGGAAATGAGCAGTTCTTC. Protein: CAFGLAGNEQFF.

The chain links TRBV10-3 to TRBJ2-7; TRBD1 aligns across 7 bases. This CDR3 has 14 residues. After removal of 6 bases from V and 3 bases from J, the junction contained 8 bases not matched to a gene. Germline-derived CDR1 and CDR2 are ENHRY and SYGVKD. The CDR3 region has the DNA TGTGCCATCAGATCCGGGACAGAGCTCTACGAGCAGTACTTC. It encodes CAIRSGTELYEQYF.

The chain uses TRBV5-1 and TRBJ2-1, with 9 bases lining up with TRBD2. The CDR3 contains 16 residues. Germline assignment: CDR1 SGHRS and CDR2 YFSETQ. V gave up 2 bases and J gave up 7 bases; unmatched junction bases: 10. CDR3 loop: CASSFLAGGPGNEQFF. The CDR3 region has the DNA TGCGCCAGCAGCTTTTTGGCGGGAGGGCCGGGTAATGAGCAGTTCTTC.

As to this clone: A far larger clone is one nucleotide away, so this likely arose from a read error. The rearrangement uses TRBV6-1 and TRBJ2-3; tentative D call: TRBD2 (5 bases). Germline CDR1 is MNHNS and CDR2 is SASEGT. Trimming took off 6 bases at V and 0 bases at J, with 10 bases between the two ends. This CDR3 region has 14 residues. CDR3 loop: CASSLSASTDTQYF. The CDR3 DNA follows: TGTGCCAGCAGCCTTAGCGCCAGCACAGATACGCAGTATTTT.

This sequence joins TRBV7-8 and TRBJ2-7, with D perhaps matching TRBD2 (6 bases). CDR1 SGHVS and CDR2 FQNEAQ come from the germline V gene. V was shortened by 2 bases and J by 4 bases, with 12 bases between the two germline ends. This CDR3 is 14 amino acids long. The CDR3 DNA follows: TGTGCCAGCAGCTTACTTTCTAGCGATTACGAGCAGTACTTC. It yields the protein CASSLLSSDYEQYF.